A selection of T cell receptor beta chains follows, all from one sample in a study of cytomegalovirus exposure and HLA in healthy donors. The assay was immunoSEQ multiplex PCR, and TCRdb's table has in-frame clones only and misses some. The table includes about 150,000 clones, 75% to 85% detected once. Sequencing was done on a sample of PBMCs. Source of these receptors: a man younger than 45 in good health and CMV-seropositive. The CDR3 runs from the conserved cysteine through the conserved F or W. Fields, in order: J gene, D gene, V gene, clone size, CDR3 protein, CDR3 DNA. D genes are given only for firm matches. Where a row states a size, it is once, few, many or the class of an expanded clone; other rows omit it.

J: TRBJ1-1
D: -
V: TRBV27
size: -
CDR3: CASRGLMNTEAFF
DNA: TGTGCCAGCAGGGGACTGATGAACACTGAAGCTTTCTTT

J: TRBJ2-7
D: -
V: TRBV7-9
size: -
CDR3: CASSRAGGGSSYEQYF
DNA: TGTGCCAGCAGCAGAGCTGGTGGGGGGAGCTCCTACGAGCAGTACTTC

J: TRBJ1-1
D: TRBD1
V: TRBV7-9
size: -
CDR3: CASSDRGVSTEAFF
DNA: TGTGCCAGCAGCGACAGGGGGGTGAGCACTGAAGCTTTCTTT

J: TRBJ1-5
D: -
V: TRBV28
size: -
CDR3: CASSPKNQPQHF
DNA: TGTGCCAGCAGCCCTAAAAATCAGCCCCAGCATTTT

J: TRBJ2-2
D: TRBD2
V: TRBV5-4
size: -
CDR3: CASSSPGGGTGELFF
DNA: TGTGCCAGCAGCTCGCCGGGGGGAGGGACCGGGGAGCTGTTTTTT

J: TRBJ1-6
D: -
V: TRBV14
size: -
CDR3: CASSHPQGSYNSPLHF
DNA: TGTGCCAGCAGCCACCCCCAGGGCTCCTATAATTCACCCCTCCACTTT

J: TRBJ2-3
D: TRBD2
V: TRBV6-1
size: -
CDR3: CASSEGGGRADTQYF
DNA: TGTGCCAGCAGTGAAGGAGGCGGGAGAGCAGATACGCAGTATTTT

J: TRBJ2-5
D: -
V: TRBV9
size: -
CDR3: CASSVDSRTQYF
DNA: TGTGCCAGCAGCGTAGATTCTCGGACCCAGTACTTC

J: TRBJ2-7
D: TRBD1
V: TRBV28
size: -
CDR3: CASTSIPGGAYEQYF
DNA: TGTGCCAGCACCTCCATACCAGGGGGAGCCTACGAGCAGTACTTC

J: TRBJ1-2
D: TRBD1
V: TRBV28
size: once
CDR3: CASSFGTENYGYTF
DNA: TGTGCCAGCAGTTTCGGGACAGAGAACTATGGCTACACCTTC

J: TRBJ1-5
D: -
V: TRBV30
size: -
CDR3: CAWSVSLSNQPQHF
DNA: TGTGCCTGGAGTGTGTCTCTTAGCAATCAGCCCCAGCATTTT

J: TRBJ2-2
D: TRBD2
V: TRBV7-3
size: once
CDR3: CASSLLAGGDNPGELFF
DNA: TGTGCCAGCAGCCTACTAGCGGGAGGGGATAATCCCGGGGAGCTGTTTTTT

J: TRBJ1-3
D: -
V: TRBV28
size: -
CDR3: CASSTGIGNTIYF
DNA: TGTGCCAGCAGCACAGGGATCGGGAACACCATATATTTT

J: TRBJ1-1
D: TRBD1
V: TRBV19
size: -
CDR3: CASSNRGMTEAFF
DNA: TGTGCCAGTAGTAACAGGGGAATGACTGAAGCTTTCTTT

J: TRBJ1-1
D: TRBD1
V: TRBV7-9
size: -
CDR3: CASSLTTGATEAFF
DNA: TGTGCCAGCAGCCTCACCACAGGGGCCACTGAAGCTTTCTTT

J: TRBJ1-1
D: -
V: TRBV28
size: -
CDR3: CASSRPGTLAAFLQAFF
DNA: TGTGCCAGCAGTCGACCGGGAACCCTAGCGGCGTTTTTACAAGCTTTCTTT

J: TRBJ2-7
D: -
V: TRBV2
size: -
CDR3: CASSPGTGHYEQYF
DNA: TGTGCCAGCAGCCCCGGGACTGGACACTACGAGCAGTACTTC

J: TRBJ2-1
D: -
V: TRBV5-4
size: -
CDR3: CASSLAGEGWGQFF
DNA: TGTGCCAGCAGCTTGGCCGGCGAGGGCTGGGGACAGTTCTTC

J: TRBJ1-1
D: TRBD1
V: TRBV28
size: -
CDR3: CASSPPGGVTEAFF
DNA: TGTGCCAGCAGTCCCCCAGGGGGCGTCACTGAAGCTTTCTTT

J: TRBJ2-1
D: TRBD2
V: TRBV15
size: -
CDR3: CATSRDATSGNEQFF
DNA: TGTGCCACCAGCAGAGATGCAACTAGCGGTAATGAGCAGTTCTTC

J: TRBJ2-1
D: TRBD2
V: TRBV9
size: -
CDR3: CASSARTSGSLSYNEQFF
DNA: TGTGCCAGCAGCGCCAGGACTAGCGGGAGTCTGTCCTACAATGAGCAGTTCTTC

J: TRBJ2-7
D: TRBD2
V: TRBV18
size: -
CDR3: CASSQRPRVAGSPYEQYF
DNA: TGTGCCAGCTCTCAACGGCCCCGCGTAGCGGGAAGCCCCTACGAGCAGTACTTC

J: TRBJ2-3
D: -
V: TRBV12-5
size: once
CDR3: CASGLAPSAAGTDTQYF
DNA: TGTGCTAGTGGTTTGGCCCCTTCTGCCGCGGGCACAGATACGCAGTATTTT

J: TRBJ1-1
D: -
V: TRBV18
size: -
CDR3: CASSPTQGRAEAFF
DNA: TGTGCCAGCTCGCCTACCCAGGGGAGGGCTGAAGCTTTCTTT

J: TRBJ2-7
D: TRBD2
V: TRBV6-6
size: -
CDR3: CASSQLAGGAYEQYF
DNA: TGTGCCAGCAGTCAACTAGCGGGGGGAGCCTACGAGCAGTACTTC

J: TRBJ2-7
D: -
V: TRBV21-1
size: -
CDR3: CASSKYEGVSFSYEQYF
DNA: TGTGCCAGCAGCAAATACGAGGGGGTTTCTTTCTCCTACGAGCAGTACTTC

J: TRBJ1-1
D: -
V: TRBV9
size: few
CDR3: CASSVGKGLGTEAFF
DNA: TGTGCCAGCAGCGTAGGAAAGGGGTTGGGGACTGAAGCTTTCTTT

J: TRBJ1-1
D: -
V: TRBV18
size: once
CDR3: CASSPLGDTEAFF
DNA: TGTGCCAGCTCACCACTCGGGGACACTGAAGCTTTCTTT